This entry concerns a single T cell receptor (beta chain). The sample originates from a study of siplizumab effects on memory and regulatory T cells. Generated by immunoSEQ multiplex PCR, the TCRdb table keeps only in-frame clones and is missing some. The sample holds some 99,000 clones; just over 90% are singletons and the top ten take 0.75%. The specimen sequenced was Tregs sorted from blood. The TCR comes from a human donor in good health.

Here the CDR3 DNA reads TGTGCCAGCAGCCCTCCCGGAGCCCTTAGCTACGAGCAGTACTTC. Translated: CASSPPGALSYEQYF. This chain links TRBV6-6 with TRBJ2-7; D ambiguous. Germline V gene data show CDR1 as MNHNY and CDR2 as SVGAGI (reference sequence). V was shortened by 6 bases and J by 3 bases, with 18 bases between the two germline ends. The CDR3 covers 15 residues.